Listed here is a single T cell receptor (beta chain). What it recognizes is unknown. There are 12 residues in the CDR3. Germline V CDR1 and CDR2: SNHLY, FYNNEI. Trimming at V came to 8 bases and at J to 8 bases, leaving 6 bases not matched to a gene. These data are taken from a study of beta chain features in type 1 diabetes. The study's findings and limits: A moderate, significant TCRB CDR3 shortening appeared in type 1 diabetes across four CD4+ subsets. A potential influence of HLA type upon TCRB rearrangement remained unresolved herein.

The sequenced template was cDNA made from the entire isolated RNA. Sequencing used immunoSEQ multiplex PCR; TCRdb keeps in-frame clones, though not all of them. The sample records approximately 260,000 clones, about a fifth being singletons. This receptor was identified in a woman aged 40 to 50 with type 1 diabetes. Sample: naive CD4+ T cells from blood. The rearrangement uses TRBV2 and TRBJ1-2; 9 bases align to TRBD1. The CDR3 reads CASAGTGIGYTF. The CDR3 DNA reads TGTGCCAGCGCCGGGACAGGGATCGGCTACACCTTC.